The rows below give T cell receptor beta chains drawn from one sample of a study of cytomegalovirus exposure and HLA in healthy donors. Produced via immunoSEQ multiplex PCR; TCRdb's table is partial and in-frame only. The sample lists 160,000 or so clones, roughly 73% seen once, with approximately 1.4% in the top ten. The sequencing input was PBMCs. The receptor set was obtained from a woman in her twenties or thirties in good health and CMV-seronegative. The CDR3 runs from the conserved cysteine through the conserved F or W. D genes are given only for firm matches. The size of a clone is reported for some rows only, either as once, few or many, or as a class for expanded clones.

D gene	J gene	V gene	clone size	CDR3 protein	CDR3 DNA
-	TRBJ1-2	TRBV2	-	CASRAGLKSHGYTF	TGTGCCAGCAGGGCCGGACTAAAATCCCATGGCTACACCTTC
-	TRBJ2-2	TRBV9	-	CASSPTPTGELFF	TGTGCCAGCAGCCCGACACCCACCGGGGAGCTGTTTTTT
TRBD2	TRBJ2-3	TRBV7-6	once	CASSLASGLAGGGYF	TGTGCCAGCAGCTTAGCGTCCGGACTAGCGGGGGGTGGATATTTT
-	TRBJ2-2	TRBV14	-	CASSQNRVTGELFF	TGTGCCAGCAGCCAAAACAGGGTGACCGGGGAGCTGTTTTTT
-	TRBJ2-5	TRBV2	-	CASSPAKETQYF	TGTGCCAGCAGCCCCGCGAAAGAGACCCAGTACTTC
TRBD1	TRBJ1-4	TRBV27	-	CASSPPTGGWEKLFF	TGTGCCAGCAGTCCCCCGACAGGGGGGTGGGAAAAACTGTTTTTT
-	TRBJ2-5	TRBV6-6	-	CATTPHYPQETQYF	TGTGCCACCACTCCACACTATCCTCAAGAGACCCAGTACTTC
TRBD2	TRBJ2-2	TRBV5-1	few	CASSTSLAGPTNTGELFF	TGCGCCAGCAGCACATCACTAGCGGGGCCTACGAACACCGGGGAGCTGTTTTTT
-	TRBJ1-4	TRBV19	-	CASSIRQTTNEKLFF	TGTGCCAGTAGTATTCGACAGACAACTAATGAAAAACTGTTTTTT
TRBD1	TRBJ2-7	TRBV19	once	CASSGAGQATYEQYF	TGTGCCAGCTCGGGGGCGGGACAGGCTACCTACGAGCAGTACTTC
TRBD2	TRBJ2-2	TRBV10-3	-	CAISEGLAGGPGELFF	TGTGCCATCAGTGAGGGACTAGCGGGGGGGCCCGGGGAGCTGTTTTTT
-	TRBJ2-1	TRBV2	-	CASSAVNEQFF	TGTGCCAGCAGCGCAGTTAATGAGCAGTTCTTC
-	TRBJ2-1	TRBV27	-	CASSLTQRRPYEQFF	TGTGCCAGCAGTTTAACCCAGCGGCGACCCTATGAGCAGTTCTTC
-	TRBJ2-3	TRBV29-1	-	CSVVGRGNFTDTQYF	TGCAGCGTTGTTGGCAGGGGTAATTTCACAGATACGCAGTATTTT
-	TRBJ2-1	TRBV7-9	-	CASSLKKGEQFF	TGTGCCAGCAGCTTAAAGAAGGGGGAGCAGTTCTTC
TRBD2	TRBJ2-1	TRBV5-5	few	CASSPTSGGPSYNEQFF	TGTGCCAGCAGCCCGACTAGCGGGGGGCCTTCCTACAATGAGCAGTTCTTC
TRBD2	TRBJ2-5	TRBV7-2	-	CASSQAGGRETQYF	TGTGCCAGCAGCCAAGCGGGGGGGCGAGAGACCCAGTACTTC
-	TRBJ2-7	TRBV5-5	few	CASSSGAYEQYF	TGTGCCAGCAGCTCGGGAGCCTACGAGCAGTACTTC
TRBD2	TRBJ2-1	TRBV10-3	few	CAISDSGGDEQFF	TGTGCCATCAGTGACAGCGGGGGAGATGAGCAGTTCTTC
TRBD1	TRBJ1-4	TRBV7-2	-	CASSLRTGHNEKLFF	TGTGCCAGCAGCTTAAGGACAGGTCATAATGAAAAACTGTTTTTT
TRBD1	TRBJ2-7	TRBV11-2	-	CASSRQGYEQYF	TGTGCCAGCAGCAGACAGGGGTATGAGCAGTACTTC
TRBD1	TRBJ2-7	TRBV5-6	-	CASSHGTGRSYEQYF	TGTGCCAGCAGCCATGGGACAGGGCGCTCCTACGAGCAGTACTTC
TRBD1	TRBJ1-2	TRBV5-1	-	CASSPTGGPTLGYGYTF	TGCGCCAGCAGCCCTACAGGGGGCCCAACCCTGGGCTATGGCTACACCTTC
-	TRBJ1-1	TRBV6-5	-	CASSYPDGHEAFF	TGTGCCAGCAGTTATCCTGATGGCCATGAAGCTTTCTTT
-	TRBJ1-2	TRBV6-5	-	CASSATRDTYRYTF	TGTGCCAGCAGTGCAACACGGGACACCTATCGCTACACCTTC
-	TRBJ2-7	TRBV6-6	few	CASSYLRHSYEQYF	TGTGCCAGCAGTTACTTGCGGCACTCCTACGAGCAGTACTTC
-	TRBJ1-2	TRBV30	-	CAWRADNYGYTF	TGTGCCTGGAGGGCCGATAACTATGGCTACACCTTC
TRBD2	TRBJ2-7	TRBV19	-	CASSIGLAGGPGEQYF	TGTGCCAGTAGTATCGGACTAGCGGGGGGGCCAGGTGAGCAGTACTTC
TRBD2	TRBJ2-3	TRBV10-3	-	CAISENLAGGQGTQYF	TGTGCCATCAGTGAGAACCTAGCGGGGGGGCAAGGTACGCAGTATTTT
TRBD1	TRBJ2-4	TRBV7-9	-	CASSFAGTGAWYF	TGTGCCAGCAGCTTCGCCGGGACAGGGGCCTGGTACTTC
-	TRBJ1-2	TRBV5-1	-	CASRQGQNYGYTF	TGCGCCAGTCGGCAGGGGCAAAACTATGGCTACACCTTC
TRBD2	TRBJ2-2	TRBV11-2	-	CASSPKGGSGGTGELFF	TGTGCCAGCAGCCCAAAAGGGGGTAGCGGGGGCACCGGGGAGCTGTTTTTT
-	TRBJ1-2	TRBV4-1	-	CASSQGQERGGYTF	TGCGCCAGCAGCCAAGGACAGGAAAGAGGTGGCTACACCTTC
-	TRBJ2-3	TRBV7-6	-	CASSLDGSGPDTQYF	TGTGCCAGCAGCTTAGATGGTAGCGGCCCAGATACGCAGTATTTT
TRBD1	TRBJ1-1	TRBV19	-	CASTTWTGNTEAFF	TGTGCCAGTACCACGTGGACAGGTAACACTGAAGCTTTCTTT